The source of this T cell receptor beta chain is a study of blood T cell repertoires in COVID-19. Overall study context: Nucleic acid was either cDNA or gDNA, and it came from T cells, B-cell-depleted T cells, or PBMCs.

The study recruited people aged roughly 18 to 100 years across some 23 US areas. Cohorts were assigned according to the clinical history that participants reported. For recovered donors of Cohort 3, there were two negative PCRs, clearance, or symptom resolution. The assay was immunoSEQ multiplex PCR, and TCRdb's table has in-frame clones only and misses some. This repertoire shows some 130,000 clones, around 88% found once; its top ten account for around 2.5%. The CDR3 contains 19 residues. CDR1 is SGHDN and CDR2 is FVKESK in the germline V gene. The V gene end was trimmed by 1 base and the J gene end by 4 bases; junction bases not matched to a gene: 15.

Sequenced sample: PBMCs or T cells enriched from blood (not recorded which). V and J are TRBV14 and TRBJ2-1, with 8 bases matching TRBD1. The clonotype was recovered from a woman aged 50 to 60 who had recovered from COVID-19. CDR3 loop: CASSQGGPGQVGFYNEQFF. The CDR3 coding sequence is TGTGCCAGCAGCCAAGGGGGACCGGGACAGGTGGGGTTTTACAATGAGCAGTTCTTC. The full variable domain, rest sourced from reference TRBV14 and TRBJ2-1, is EAGVTQFPSHSVIEKGQTVTLRCDPISGHDNLYWYRRVMGKEIKFLLHFVKESKQDESGMPNNRFLAERTGGTYSTLKVQPAELEDSGVYFCASSQGGPGQVGFYNEQFFGPGTRLTVL.